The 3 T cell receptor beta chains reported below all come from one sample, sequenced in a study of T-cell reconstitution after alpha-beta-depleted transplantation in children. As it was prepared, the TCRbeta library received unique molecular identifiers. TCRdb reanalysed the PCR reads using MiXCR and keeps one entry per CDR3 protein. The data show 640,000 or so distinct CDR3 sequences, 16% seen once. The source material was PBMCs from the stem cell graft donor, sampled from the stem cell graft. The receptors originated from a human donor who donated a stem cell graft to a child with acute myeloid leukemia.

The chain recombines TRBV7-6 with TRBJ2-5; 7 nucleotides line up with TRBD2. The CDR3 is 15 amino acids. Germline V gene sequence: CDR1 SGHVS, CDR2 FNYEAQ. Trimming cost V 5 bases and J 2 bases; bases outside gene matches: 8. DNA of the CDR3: TGTGCCAGCAGCCCTGTCCTAGCGGCTCAAGAGACCCAGTACTTC. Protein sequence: CASSPVLAAQETQYF.

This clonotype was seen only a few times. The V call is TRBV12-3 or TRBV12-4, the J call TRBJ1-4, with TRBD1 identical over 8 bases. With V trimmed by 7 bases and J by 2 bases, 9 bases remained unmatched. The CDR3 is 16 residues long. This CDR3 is CASTARGRGTNEKLFF. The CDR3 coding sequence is TGTGCCAGCACTGCCAGGGGGCGAGGGACTAATGAAAAACTGTTTTTT.

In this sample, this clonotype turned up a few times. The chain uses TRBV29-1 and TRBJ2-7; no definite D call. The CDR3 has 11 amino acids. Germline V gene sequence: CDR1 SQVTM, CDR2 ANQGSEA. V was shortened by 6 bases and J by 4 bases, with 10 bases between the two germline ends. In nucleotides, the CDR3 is TGCAGCGTAATCCAGGTATACGAGCAGTACTTC. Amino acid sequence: CSVIQVYEQYF.